This T cell receptor (beta chain) was captured in a study of blood T cell repertoires in COVID-19. Study background: The origin of the acute and convalescent COVID-19 samples was the United States, Italy and Spain. PBMCs, B-cell-depleted T cells, or T cells were the source of the cDNA or gDNA that made up the material.

Authors' analysis steps: Reference gene primer amplification yielded estimated nucleated cell counts. Data came from immunoSEQ multiplex PCR; TCRdb stores just in-frame clones and leaves some out. Clone size and V and J calls were adopted from that table, with D and trimming inferred from the DNA. Altogether roughly 76,000 clones are present, around 86% being singletons, with the ten largest covering 9.5% to 13%. The CDR3 contains 16 residues. Germline CDR1 and CDR2: MDHEN and SYDVKM. V shed 8 bases and J 8 bases; nucleotides not matched to a gene: 13. Sequencing input: peripheral blood. The J gene is TRBJ2-1, the V gene TRBV28; 12 positions match TRBD2. The clonotype originates from a woman aged 18-29 years with acute or convalescent COVID-19. CDR3 residues: CASHSGGLAGVHEQFF. CDR3 coding DNA: TGTGCCAGCCACAGCGGGGGACTAGCGGGTGTCCATGAGCAGTTCTTC. Full variable domain (remainder filled in from reference TRBV28 and TRBJ2-1): DVKVTQSSRYLVKRTGEKVFLECVQDMDHENMFWYRQDPGLGLRLIYFSYDVKMKEKGDIPEGYSVSREKKERFSLILESASTNQTSMYLCASHSGGLAGVHEQFFGPGTRLTVL.